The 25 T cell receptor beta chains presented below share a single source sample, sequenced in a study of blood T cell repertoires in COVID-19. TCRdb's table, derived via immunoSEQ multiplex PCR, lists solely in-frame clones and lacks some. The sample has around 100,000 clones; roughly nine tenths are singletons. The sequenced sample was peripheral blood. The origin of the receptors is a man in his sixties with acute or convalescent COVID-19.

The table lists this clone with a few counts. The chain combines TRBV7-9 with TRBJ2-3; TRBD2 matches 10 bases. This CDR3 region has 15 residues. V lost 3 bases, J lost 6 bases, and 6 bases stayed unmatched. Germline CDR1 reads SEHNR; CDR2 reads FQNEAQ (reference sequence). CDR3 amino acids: CASSFVAGGGDTQYF. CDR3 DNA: TGTGCCAGCAGCTTCGTAGCGGGAGGAGGGGATACGCAGTATTTT.

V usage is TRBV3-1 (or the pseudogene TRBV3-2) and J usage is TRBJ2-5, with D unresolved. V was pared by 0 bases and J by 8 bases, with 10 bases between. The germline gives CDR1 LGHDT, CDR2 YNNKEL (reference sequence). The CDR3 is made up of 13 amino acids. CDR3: CASSQDPLSTQYF. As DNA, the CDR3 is TGTGCCAGCAGCCAAGACCCCCTTAGTACCCAGTACTTC.

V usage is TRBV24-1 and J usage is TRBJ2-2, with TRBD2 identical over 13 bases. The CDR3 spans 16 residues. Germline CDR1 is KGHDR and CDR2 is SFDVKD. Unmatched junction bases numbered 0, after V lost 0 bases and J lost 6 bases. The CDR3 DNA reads TGTGCCACCAGTGATTTGGGACTAGCGGGAGCCGGGGAGCTGTTTTTT. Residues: CATSDLGLAGAGELFF.

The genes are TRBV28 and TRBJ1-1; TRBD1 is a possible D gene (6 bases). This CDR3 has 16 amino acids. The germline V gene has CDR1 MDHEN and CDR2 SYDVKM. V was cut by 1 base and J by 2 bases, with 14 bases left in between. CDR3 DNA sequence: TGTGCCAGCAGTTTATTGGTCGGACAGTTAAACACTGAAGCTTTCTTT. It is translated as CASSLLVGQLNTEAFF.

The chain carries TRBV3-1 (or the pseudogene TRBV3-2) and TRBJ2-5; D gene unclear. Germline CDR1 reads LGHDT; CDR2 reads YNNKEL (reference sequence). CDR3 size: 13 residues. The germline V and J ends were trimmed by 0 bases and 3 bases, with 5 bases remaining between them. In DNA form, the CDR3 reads TGTGCCAGCAGCCAAGATACAGAAGAGACCCAGTACTTC. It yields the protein CASSQDTEETQYF.

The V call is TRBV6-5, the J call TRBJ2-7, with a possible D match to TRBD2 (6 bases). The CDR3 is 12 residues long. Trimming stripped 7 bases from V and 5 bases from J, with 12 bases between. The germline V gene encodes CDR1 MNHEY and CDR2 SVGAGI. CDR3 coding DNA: TGTGCCAGCAACCGACTAGTCCACGAGCAGTACGTC. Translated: CASNRLVHEQYV.

Here the CDR3 DNA reads TGTGCCTGGAGTGTACTTTTGGCCGGGGAGCTGTTTTTT. This sequence encodes CAWSVLLAGELFF. The rearrangement links TRBV30 to TRBJ2-2; D gene uncertain. Germline V gene sequence: CDR1 GTSNPN, CDR2 SVGIG (reference sequence). The CDR3 length is 13 residues. V was cut by 0 bases and J by 6 bases, with 8 bases left in between.

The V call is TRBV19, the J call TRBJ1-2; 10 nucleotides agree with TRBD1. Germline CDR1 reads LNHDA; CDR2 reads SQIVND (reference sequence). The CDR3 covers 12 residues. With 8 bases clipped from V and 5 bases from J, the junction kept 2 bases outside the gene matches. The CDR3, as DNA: TGTGCCAGTCGACAGGGGGCGTATGGCTACACCTTC. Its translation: CASRQGAYGYTF.

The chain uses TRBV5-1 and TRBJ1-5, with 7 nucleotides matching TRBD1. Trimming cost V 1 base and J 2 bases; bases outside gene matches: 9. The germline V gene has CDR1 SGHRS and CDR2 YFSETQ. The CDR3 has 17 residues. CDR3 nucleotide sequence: TGCGCCAGCAGCTTGTTTGGTTCCACAGGGGGCAATCAGCCCCAGCATTTT. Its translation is CASSLFGSTGGNQPQHF.

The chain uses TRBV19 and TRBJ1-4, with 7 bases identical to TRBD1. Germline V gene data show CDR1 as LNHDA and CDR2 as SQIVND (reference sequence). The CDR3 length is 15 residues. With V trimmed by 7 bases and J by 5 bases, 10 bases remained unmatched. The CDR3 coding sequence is TGTGCCAGTATGTCGGGAGACAGGGTAAATGAAAAACTGTTTTTT. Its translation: CASMSGDRVNEKLFF. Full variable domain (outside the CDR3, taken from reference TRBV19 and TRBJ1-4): DGGITQSPKYLFRKEGQNVTLSCEQNLNHDAMYWYRQDPGQGLRLIYYSQIVNDFQKGDIAEGYSVSREKKESFPLTVTSAQKNPTAFYLCASMSGDRVNEKLFFGSGTQLSVL.

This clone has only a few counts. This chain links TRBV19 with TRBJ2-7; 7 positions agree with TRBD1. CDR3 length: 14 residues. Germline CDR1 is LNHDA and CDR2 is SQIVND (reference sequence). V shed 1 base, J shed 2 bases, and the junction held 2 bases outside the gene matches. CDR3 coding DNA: TGTGCCAGTAGTATAGCTGGGACAGCCTACGAGCAGTACTTC. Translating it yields CASSIAGTAYEQYF.

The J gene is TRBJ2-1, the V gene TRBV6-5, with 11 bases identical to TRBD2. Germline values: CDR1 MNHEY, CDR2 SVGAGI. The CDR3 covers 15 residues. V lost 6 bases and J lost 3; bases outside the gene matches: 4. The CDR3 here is CASSWGLADYNEQFF. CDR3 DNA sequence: TGTGCCAGCAGCTGGGGACTAGCGGACTACAATGAGCAGTTCTTC.

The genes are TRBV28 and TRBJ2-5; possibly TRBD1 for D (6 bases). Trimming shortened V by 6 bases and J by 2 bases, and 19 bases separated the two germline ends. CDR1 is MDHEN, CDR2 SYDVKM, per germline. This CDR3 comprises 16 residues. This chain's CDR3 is CASSLNTGYGQETQYF. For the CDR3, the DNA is TGTGCCAGCAGCCTCAATACAGGGTATGGACAAGAGACCCAGTACTTC.

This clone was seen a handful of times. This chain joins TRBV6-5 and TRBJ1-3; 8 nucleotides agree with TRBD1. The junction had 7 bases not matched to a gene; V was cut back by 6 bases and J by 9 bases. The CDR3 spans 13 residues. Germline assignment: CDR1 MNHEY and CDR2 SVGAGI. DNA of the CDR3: TGTGCCAGCAGGGACGACAGGGGTTCCACCATATATTTT. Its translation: CASRDDRGSTIYF.

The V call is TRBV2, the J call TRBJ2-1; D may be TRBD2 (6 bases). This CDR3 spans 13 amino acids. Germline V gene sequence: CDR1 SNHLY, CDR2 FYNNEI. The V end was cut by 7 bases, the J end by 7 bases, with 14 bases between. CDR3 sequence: CASILQEGNEQFF. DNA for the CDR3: TGTGCCAGCATACTCCAGGAGGGGAATGAGCAGTTCTTC. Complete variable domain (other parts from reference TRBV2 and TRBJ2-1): EPEVTQTPSHQVTQMGQEVILRCVPISNHLYFYWYRQILGQKVEFLVSFYNNEISEKSEIFDDQFSVERPDGSNFTLKIRSTKLEDSAMYFCASILQEGNEQFFGPGTRLTVL.

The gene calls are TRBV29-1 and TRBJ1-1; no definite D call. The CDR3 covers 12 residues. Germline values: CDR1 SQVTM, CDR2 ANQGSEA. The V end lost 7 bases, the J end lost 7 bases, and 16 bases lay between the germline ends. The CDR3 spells CSAARGDIEAFF. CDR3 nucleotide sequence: TGCAGCGCCGCCCGGGGAGATATTGAAGCTTTCTTT.

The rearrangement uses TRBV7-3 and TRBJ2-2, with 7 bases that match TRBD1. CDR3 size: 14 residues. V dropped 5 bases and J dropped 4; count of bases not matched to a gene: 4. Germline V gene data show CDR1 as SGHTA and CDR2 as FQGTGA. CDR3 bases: TGTGCCAGCAGCCGGGGACAGTCCACCGGGGAGCTGTTTTTT. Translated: CASSRGQSTGELFF.

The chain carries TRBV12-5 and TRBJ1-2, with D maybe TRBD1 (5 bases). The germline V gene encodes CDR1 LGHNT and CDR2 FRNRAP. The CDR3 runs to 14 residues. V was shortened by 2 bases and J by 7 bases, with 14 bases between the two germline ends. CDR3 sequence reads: CASGLPTSGGGYTF. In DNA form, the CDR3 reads TGTGCTAGTGGTTTGCCCACCTCCGGGGGTGGCTACACCTTC.

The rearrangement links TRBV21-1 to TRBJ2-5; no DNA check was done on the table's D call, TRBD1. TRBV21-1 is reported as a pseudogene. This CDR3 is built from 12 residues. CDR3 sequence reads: CASSRTEETQYF. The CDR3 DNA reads TGTGCCAGCAGCAGGACAGAAGAGACCCAGTACTTC.

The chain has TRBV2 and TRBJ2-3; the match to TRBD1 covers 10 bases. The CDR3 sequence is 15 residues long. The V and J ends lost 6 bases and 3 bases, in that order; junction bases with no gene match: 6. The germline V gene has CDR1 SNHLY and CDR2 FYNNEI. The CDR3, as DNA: TGTGCCAGCAGCGCCCCGGACAGGGGGACAGATACGCAGTATTTT. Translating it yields CASSAPDRGTDTQYF.

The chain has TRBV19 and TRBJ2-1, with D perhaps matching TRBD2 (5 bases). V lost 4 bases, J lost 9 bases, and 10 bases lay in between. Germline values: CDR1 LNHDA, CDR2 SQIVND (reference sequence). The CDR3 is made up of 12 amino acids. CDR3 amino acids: CASSRTLGEQFF. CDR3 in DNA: TGTGCCAGTAGTAGGACTCTCGGTGAGCAGTTCTTC.

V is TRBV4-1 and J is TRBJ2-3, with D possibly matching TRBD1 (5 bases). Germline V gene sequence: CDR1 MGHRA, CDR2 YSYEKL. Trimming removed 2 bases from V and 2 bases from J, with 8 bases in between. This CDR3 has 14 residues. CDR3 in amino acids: CASSQQGITDTQYF. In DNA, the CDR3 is TGCGCCAGCAGCCAACAGGGAATCACAGATACGCAGTATTTT.

CDR3 sequence reads: CASRAGTGGVDEQFF. The CDR3 DNA reads TGTGCCAGCAGGGCCGGGACAGGGGGCGTCGATGAGCAGTTCTTC. V is TRBV2 and J is TRBJ2-1; 12 bases match TRBD1. The ends lost 6 bases at V and 8 bases at J; junction bases unmatched: 8. Germline assignment: CDR1 SNHLY and CDR2 FYNNEI. The CDR3 runs 15 residues. Combining the CDR3 with reference TRBV2 and TRBJ2-1 gives the whole variable domain EPEVTQTPSHQVTQMGQEVILRCVPISNHLYFYWYRQILGQKVEFLVSFYNNEISEKSEIFDDQFSVERPDGSNFTLKIRSTKLEDSAMYFCASRAGTGGVDEQFFGPGTRLTVL.

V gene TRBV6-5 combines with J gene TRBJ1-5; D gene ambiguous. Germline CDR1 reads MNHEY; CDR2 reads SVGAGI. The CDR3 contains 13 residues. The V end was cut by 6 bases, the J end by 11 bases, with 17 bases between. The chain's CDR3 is CASRPDSLGTQHF. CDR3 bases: TGTGCCAGCAGACCAGACTCACTCGGAACCCAGCATTTT.

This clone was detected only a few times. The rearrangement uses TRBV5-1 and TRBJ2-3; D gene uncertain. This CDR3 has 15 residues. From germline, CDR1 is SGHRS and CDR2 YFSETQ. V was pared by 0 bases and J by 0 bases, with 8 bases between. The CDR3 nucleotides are TGCGCCAGCAGCTTGGAGCAGGCTAGCACAGATACGCAGTATTTT. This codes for CASSLEQASTDTQYF.